This TCR beta chain comes out of a study of ipilimumab plus nivolumab after autologous stem cell transplantation. Study context: The DLBCL group included primary refractory and relapsed cases.

The table came from immunoSEQ multiplex PCR; TCRdb's copy has only in-frame clones and leaves some out. Of roughly 20,000 clones in the sample, over 65% are singletons; the top ten hold over 15%. From germline, CDR1 is SGHDN and CDR2 FVKESK. This CDR3 contains 16 residues. With 4 bases clipped from V and 5 bases from J, the junction kept 11 bases outside the gene matches. This clone has only a few counts. The material sequenced was PBMCs, taken in a trial of ipilimumab plus nivolumab as post-transplant consolidation. J is TRBJ2-7 and V is TRBV14; 10 nucleotides align to TRBD1. This receptor was identified in a male donor with diffuse large B-cell lymphoma. The CDR3 here is CASSRTPGQGKHEQYF. The DNA of the CDR3 is TGTGCCAGCAGCCGAACCCCGGGACAGGGGAAACACGAGCAGTACTTC.